This note documents a single TCR beta chain sequence. This clone's antigen is unknown. No base qualities exist here, and no much larger clone lies one base off it. Thawed unstimulated PBMCs were stained for CD3, CD4 and CD8 and FACS-sorted into CD3+CD4+ and CD3+CD8+ populations. All 8 studied subjects were randomized to immunosuppression withdrawal. The Qiagen DNeasy Blood and Tissue Kit was used for genomic DNA isolation. The data belong to a study of T cell clones after liver transplantation (dated by TCRdb to between 2018 and 2021). Broadly, across the study: The samples were obtained from ITN030ST, a randomized trial that attempted immunosuppression withdrawal within 2 years after liver transplantation. Donor-reactive T cell clones were identified by TCRbeta sequencing after a pre-transplant mixed lymphocyte reaction and then tracked in post-transplant blood. As an antigen-independent comparator for donor-reactive sequences, third party-reactive TCRbeta sequences were also identified from pre-transplant MLRs. Three of the eight recipients were HCV-positive; the others were transplanted for non-autoimmune, non-viral indications. Until randomization at 12-24 months post-transplant, subjects were given standard immunosuppression, with no induction therapy. Tolerance was defined as complete immunosuppression withdrawal for at least one year with no rise in liver enzymes beyond twice the upper limit of normal. Blood samples were collected pre-transplant, then pre-randomization ahead of withdrawal, and finally post-randomization once withdrawal had either been completed or failed. Of the 8 liver transplant recipients making up the studied cohort, 3 were classified as tolerant and 5 as non-tolerant.

Using immunoSEQ, frozen genomic DNA was subjected to high-throughput TCRbeta CDR3 sequencing, a process that included PCR amplification, mapping, bias correction and internal controls. On the authors' methods: Only productive rearrangements were retained, with each unique TCRbeta sequence defined by its CDR3 nucleotide sequence together with its V and J gene. For classification of a sequence as donor-reactive, at least 5-fold expansion in CFSE-low cells relative to unstimulated pre-transplant cells and a frequency of at least 0.01% were required. Minimum frequency thresholds were set for each subject on the basis of the unstimulated sample with the lowest template count, so that a detection power of at least 90% was ensured. Jensen-Shannon divergence between the top 1000 TCRbeta sequences post- versus pre-transplant served as the measure of repertoire turnover. Two-sided Fisher's exact tests were used to test for changes in the detection of donor-reactive sequences. TCRdb's version of the immuneACCESS table is confined to in-frame rearrangements and falls short of the full clone set. An unresolved V gene accounts for under half of the shortfall where checked; the remainder is of unknown origin. V, J and clone size are taken as reported in that table, and D and trimming were inferred from the DNA itself. Counted in this sample were more than 100,000 clones; under 90% of them appeared once. In total, the top ten clones hold approximately 2.8% of the sample.

Overall results and qualifications from the work: Low numbers of available donor cells limited the measurable donor-reactive repertoire in a couple of subjects. Because no allograft tissue specimens were available, donor-reactive T cells may have migrated into the graft instead of being deleted. The decline in donor-reactive sequences exceeded the decline in third party-reactive sequences, suggesting partial antigen-specific deletion that was unrelated to withdrawal success. The conclusions were considered preliminary, being limited by small, heterogeneous patient numbers and non-standardized post-transplant time points. When repertoire turnover was taken into account, detection of donor-reactive sequences was significantly reduced in 7 of 8 subjects for CD4 and in 8 of 8 subjects for CD8. Circulating donor-reactive CD4 TCRbeta sequences fell significantly post-transplant in 5 of 8 subjects, irrespective of tolerance or HCV status.

Including cysteine and phenylalanine, the CDR3 has 16 amino acids. Only the CDR3 DNA is retained, 48 bases long and in frame from the first base. Germline trimming: 7 bases from V, 2 bases from J; junction bases outside gene matches: 9. CDR1 LGHNT and CDR2 FRNRAP are derived from the germline V gene. The source material was CD4+ T cells from blood, sampled approximately 45 months after liver transplant. The chain employs TRBV12-5 and TRBJ1-5; 9 central bases correspond to TRBD1. The source of this sequence is a human patient who received a liver transplant. After a transplant, some T cells may be the graft donor's own cells. The CDR3 protein: CASAPPGTGRNQPQHF. The nucleotide sequence is given as TGTGCTAGTGCTCCGCCCGGGACAGGGCGCAATCAGCCCCAGCATTTT.